These T cell receptor beta chains were read from a single sample in a study of blood T cell repertoires in COVID-19. Produced via immunoSEQ multiplex PCR; TCRdb's table is partial and in-frame only. The profile shows about 190,000 clones, almost 85% of them singletons. Sequencing was done on a sample of peripheral blood. These receptors came from a woman aged 65 to 85 with active or convalescent COVID-19. Both conserved end residues are part of each CDR3. The D gene is left open where the match is weak. Some rows mark clone size as missing; the rest say once, few, many or name a class of expanded clone.

abundance | d_gene | j_gene | v_gene | CDR3aa | CDR3nt
- | - | TRBJ1-3 | TRBV6-1 | CASSEEAGGGNTIYF | TGTGCCAGCAGTGAAGAGGCGGGCGGGGGAAACACCATATATTTT
- | - | TRBJ1-3 | TRBV6-2/TRBV6-3 | CASSSRLTLRDSGNTIYF | TGTGCCAGCAGTTCCAGACTGACTCTGAGGGACTCTGGAAACACCATATATTTT
- | - | TRBJ2-7 | TRBV18 | CASSPGGSPGYEQYF | TGTGCCAGCTCACCAGGTGGCTCACCAGGCTACGAGCAGTACTTC
once | TRBD2 | TRBJ2-1 | TRBV2 | CASSAQLAGGYNEQFF | TGTGCCAGCAGTGCTCAACTAGCGGGAGGTTACAATGAGCAGTTCTTC
- | - | TRBJ1-1 | TRBV5-1 | CASSLSQGNTEAFF | TGCGCCAGCAGCTTAAGTCAGGGAAACACTGAAGCTTTCTTT
- | TRBD1 | TRBJ2-7 | TRBV5-1 | CASSPDPGQKFPYEQYF | TGCGCCAGCAGTCCGGATCCGGGACAGAAGTTCCCCTACGAGCAGTACTTC
- | TRBD2 | TRBJ2-1 | TRBV3-1/TRBV3-2 | CASSRGGRAFNEQFF | TGTGCCAGCAGCCGTGGCGGGAGGGCCTTCAATGAGCAGTTCTTC
- | TRBD1 | TRBJ1-2 | TRBV6-5 | CASSYKGAGYGYTF | TGTGCCAGCAGTTACAAGGGGGCCGGGTATGGCTACACCTTC
- | - | TRBJ2-3 | TRBV7-9 | CASSLHTNTDTQYF | TGTGCCAGCAGCCTTCACACCAACACAGATACGCAGTATTTT
- | - | TRBJ2-3 | TRBV19 | CASRRGRGDTQYF | TGTGCCAGTAGGAGGGGGCGGGGAGATACGCAGTATTTT
- | - | TRBJ2-5 | TRBV28 | CASSSTTGKETQYF | TGTGCCAGCAGTTCAACGACGGGAAAAGAGACCCAGTACTTC
- | - | TRBJ2-7 | TRBV4-2 | CASSQAADYEQYF | TGTGCCAGCAGCCAGGCGGCGGACTACGAGCAGTACTTC
- | TRBD1 | TRBJ1-2 | TRBV28 | CASSLLRQGDYGYTF | TGTGCCAGCAGTTTGTTGCGACAGGGGGACTATGGCTACACCTTC
- | TRBD2 | TRBJ2-4 | TRBV5-4 | CASSDRTSGRLYF | TGTGCCAGCAGCGATCGGACTAGCGGGAGGCTGTACTTC
- | - | TRBJ1-6 | TRBV28 | CASSYHYAAGRVDNSPLHF | TGTGCCAGCAGTTATCACTATGCTGCGGGGCGGGTGGATAATTCACCCCTCCACTTT
- | - | TRBJ1-5 | TRBV2 | CASSEWAGLSNQPQHF | TGTGCCAGCAGTGAATGGGCAGGGCTTAGCAATCAGCCCCAGCATTTT
few | TRBD1 | TRBJ1-1 | TRBV19 | CASGDRVEVLNTEAFF | TGTGCCAGTGGGGACAGGGTTGAAGTCCTGAACACTGAAGCTTTCTTT
- | TRBD2 | TRBJ2-5 | TRBV3-1/TRBV3-2 | CASSPLAGRLQETQYF | TGTGCCAGCAGCCCGTTAGCGGGAAGACTTCAAGAGACCCAGTACTTC
few | TRBD1 | TRBJ1-1 | TRBV5-1 | CASSLTDRVDTEAFF | TGCGCCAGCAGCTTGACGGACAGGGTCGACACTGAAGCTTTCTTT
- | - | TRBJ1-4 | TRBV5-5 | CASSPGGLPAANEKLFF | TGTGCCAGCAGCCCCGGAGGTCTTCCGGCTGCTAATGAAAAACTGTTTTTT
- | - | TRBJ2-7 | TRBV7-9 | CASSHSTQQGGEQYF | TGTGCCAGCAGCCACAGTACACAGCAGGGAGGCGAGCAGTACTTC
- | TRBD1 | TRBJ2-7 | TRBV6-5 | CASSQTGIRVEQYF | TGTGCCAGCAGCCAGACAGGGATAAGGGTCGAGCAGTACTTC
few | - | TRBJ2-6 | TRBV6-5 | CASSYVAGSGANVLTF | TGTGCCAGCAGTTACGTGGCAGGGTCTGGGGCCAACGTCCTGACTTTC
- | TRBD1 | TRBJ1-5 | TRBV28 | CASSFSGQAQRNQPQHF | TGTGCCAGCAGTTTTTCAGGACAGGCGCAAAGGAATCAGCCCCAGCATTTT
- | - | TRBJ2-1 | TRBV19 | CASSMSRGNNEQFF | TGTGCCAGTAGTATGTCCAGGGGCAACAATGAGCAGTTCTTC